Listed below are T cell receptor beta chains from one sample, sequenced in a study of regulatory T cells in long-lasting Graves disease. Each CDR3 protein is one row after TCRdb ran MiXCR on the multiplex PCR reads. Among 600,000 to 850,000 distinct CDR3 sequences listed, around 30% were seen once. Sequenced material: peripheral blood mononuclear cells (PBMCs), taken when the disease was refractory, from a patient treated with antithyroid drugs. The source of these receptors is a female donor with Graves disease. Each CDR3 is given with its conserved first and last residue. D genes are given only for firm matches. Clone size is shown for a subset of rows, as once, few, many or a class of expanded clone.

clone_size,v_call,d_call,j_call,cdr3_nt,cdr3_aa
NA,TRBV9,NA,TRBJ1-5,TGTGCCAGCAGCGTAGAGGGGGATCAGCCCCAGCATTTT,CASSVEGDQPQHF
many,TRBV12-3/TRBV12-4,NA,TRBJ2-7,TGTGCCAGCAGTTTACAACGGGGTGCCTACGAGCAGTACTTC,CASSLQRGAYEQYF
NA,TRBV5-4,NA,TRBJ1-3,TGTGCCAGCAGCTTGATAGGGGATGGAAACACCATATATTTT,CASSLIGDGNTIYF
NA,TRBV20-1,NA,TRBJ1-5,TGCAGTGCTAGGCCCAGGGGAGCCCAGCCCCAGCATTTT,CSARPRGAQPQHF
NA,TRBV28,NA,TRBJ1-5,TGTGCCAGCAGTTTAATTCGCGAGCGAGGGGCTCCCCAGCATTTT,CASSLIRERGAPQHF
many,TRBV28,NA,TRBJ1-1,TGTGCCAGCAGTCCTATTTGGGGGACTGAAGCTTTCTTT,CASSPIWGTEAFF
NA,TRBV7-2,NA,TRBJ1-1,TGTGCCAGCAGCTTAGCGTCAGGCAGGGTCGGTGAAGCTTTCTTT,CASSLASGRVGEAFF
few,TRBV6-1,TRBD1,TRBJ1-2,TGTGCCAGCAGTGATTGGACAGGGTCCTATGGCTACACCTTC,CASSDWTGSYGYTF
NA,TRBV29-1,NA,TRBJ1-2,TGCAGCGTTTCCCCTGCAGGGGAGTATGGCTACACCTTC,CSVSPAGEYGYTF
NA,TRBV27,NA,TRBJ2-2,TGTGCCAGCTTAAACTGGGACGGGGAGCTGTTTTTT,CASLNWDGELFF
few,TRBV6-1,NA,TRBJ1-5,TGTGCCATCCACCCTACTCCGGGTAGCAATCAGCCCCAGCATTTT,CAIHPTPGSNQPQHF
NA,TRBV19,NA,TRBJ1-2,TGTGCCAGTAGTATAACATACAGGGAACACAACTATGGCTACACCTTC,CASSITYREHNYGYTF
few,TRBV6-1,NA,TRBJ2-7,TGTGCCAGCTCGGTACAGGATACGGTTTACGAGCAGTACTTC,CASSVQDTVYEQYF
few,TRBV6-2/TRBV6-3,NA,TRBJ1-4,TGTGCCAGCAGTCTGACAGGCGGTAGCCCAAAACTGTTTTTT,CASSLTGGSPKLFF
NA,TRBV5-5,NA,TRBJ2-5,TGTGCCAACAGCCGAGTCGGACAGCAAGAGACCCAGTACTTC,CANSRVGQQETQYF
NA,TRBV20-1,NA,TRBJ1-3,TGCAGTGCTAGGCCGACATGGTTAAACACCATATATTTT,CSARPTWLNTIYF
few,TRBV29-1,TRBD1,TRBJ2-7,TGCAGCATCCTGGACAGGGCATCCTACGAGCAGTACTTC,CSILDRASYEQYF
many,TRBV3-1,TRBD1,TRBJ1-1,TGTGCCAGCAGCCGAGGAGGGGGCAGCGGCACTGAAGCTTTCTTT,CASSRGGGSGTEAFF
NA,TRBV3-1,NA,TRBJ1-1,TGTGCCAGCAGCCATGTACCGGGAGAAGCTTTCTTT,CASSHVPGEAFF
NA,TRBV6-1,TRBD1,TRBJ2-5,TGTGCCAGCAGTGAACCACGACAGGGGTGGAGGGAGACCCAGTACTTC,CASSEPRQGWRETQYF
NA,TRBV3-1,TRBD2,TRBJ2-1,TGTGCCAGCAGCCCCGGACTAGCGGGAGGAGGAAATGAGCAGTTCTTC,CASSPGLAGGGNEQFF
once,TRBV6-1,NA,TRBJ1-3,TGTGCCAGCAGTGAGGACCGGGTCGTTGGAAACACCATATATTTT,CASSEDRVVGNTIYF
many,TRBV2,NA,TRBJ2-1,TGTGCCAGCAGACCCACCGCTGGTGCCAGCTACAATGAGCAGTTCTTC,CASRPTAGASYNEQFF
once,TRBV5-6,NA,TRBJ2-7,TGTGCCAGCAGCCGCCGACTTCTCTACGAGCAGTACTTC,CASSRRLLYEQYF
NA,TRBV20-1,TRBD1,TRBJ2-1,TGCAGTGCTCCAGGGACAGGCTACAATGAGCAGTTCTTC,CSAPGTGYNEQFF
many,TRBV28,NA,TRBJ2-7,TGTGCCAGCAGTCACCCGGACGGTTCCTACGAGCAGTACTTC,CASSHPDGSYEQYF
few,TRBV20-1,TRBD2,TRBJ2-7,TGCAGTGCTAGAGTTACTAGCGGGAGGCACGAGCAGTACTTC,CSARVTSGRHEQYF
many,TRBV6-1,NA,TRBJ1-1,TGTGCCAGCAGTGAAGAAGGCCGTCGGTTGGTGAACACTGAAGCTTTCTTT,CASSEEGRRLVNTEAFF
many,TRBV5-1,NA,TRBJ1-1,TGCGCCAGCAGCTTGGATGGGGGTACCGGTGAAGCTTTCTTT,CASSLDGGTGEAFF
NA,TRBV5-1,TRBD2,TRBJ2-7,TGCGCCAGCAGCCTAGGACTAGCGGGAGTTCTCTCCTACGAGCAGTACTTC,CASSLGLAGVLSYEQYF
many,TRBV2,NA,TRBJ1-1,TGTGCCAGCAGCGGGATGAGCACTGAAGCTTTCTTT,CASSGMSTEAFF
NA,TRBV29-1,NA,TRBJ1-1,TGCAGCGGTTCCCACACTGAAGCTTTCTTT,CSGSHTEAFF
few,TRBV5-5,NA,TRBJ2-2,TGTGCCAGCAGCTTGGCCCGGGTCACTGCCGGGGAGCTGTTTTTT,CASSLARVTAGELFF
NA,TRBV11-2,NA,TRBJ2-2,TGTGCCAGCAGCTTAAAGGTCGGGCCGCACACCGGGGAGCTGTTTTTT,CASSLKVGPHTGELFF
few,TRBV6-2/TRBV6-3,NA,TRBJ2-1,TGTGCCAGCAGTGAAGGAGGGTGGAGTGACAATGAGCAGTTCTTC,CASSEGGWSDNEQFF
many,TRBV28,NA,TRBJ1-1,TGTGCCAGCAAGAATACAGGTCCCCCCGACACTGAAGCTTTCTTT,CASKNTGPPDTEAFF
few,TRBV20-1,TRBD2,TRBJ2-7,TGCAGTGCTAGAGAAGGCGGGAGGCCCTACGAGCAGTACTTC,CSAREGGRPYEQYF
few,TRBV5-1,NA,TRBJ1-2,TGCGCCAGCAGCTTTTACGGGGATGGCTACACCTTC,CASSFYGDGYTF
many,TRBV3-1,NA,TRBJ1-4,TGTGCCAGCAGCCAAAGGGGCTCCCTGCGGGAAAAACTGTTTTTT,CASSQRGSLREKLFF
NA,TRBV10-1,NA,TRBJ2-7,TGCGCCAGCAGAGACCCCCTACGAAACTCCTACGAGCAGTACTTC,CASRDPLRNSYEQYF